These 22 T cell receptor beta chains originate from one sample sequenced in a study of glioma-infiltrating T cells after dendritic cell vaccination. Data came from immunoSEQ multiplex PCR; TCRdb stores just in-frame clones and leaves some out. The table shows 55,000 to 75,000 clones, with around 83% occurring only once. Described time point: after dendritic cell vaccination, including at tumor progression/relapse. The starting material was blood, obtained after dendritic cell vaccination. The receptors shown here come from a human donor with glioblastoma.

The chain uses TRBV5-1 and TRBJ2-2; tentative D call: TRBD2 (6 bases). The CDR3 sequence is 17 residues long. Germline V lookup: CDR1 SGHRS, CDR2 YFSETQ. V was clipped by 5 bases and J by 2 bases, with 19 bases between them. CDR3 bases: TGCGCCAGCAGAGAGAATGCGGGACCAACAAACACCGGGGAGCTGTTTTTT. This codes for CASRENAGPTNTGELFF.

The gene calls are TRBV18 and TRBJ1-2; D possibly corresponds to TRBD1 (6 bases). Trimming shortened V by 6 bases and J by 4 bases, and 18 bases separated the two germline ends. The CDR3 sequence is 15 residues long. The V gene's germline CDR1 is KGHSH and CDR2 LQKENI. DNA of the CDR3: TGTGCCAGCTCCAGAGCAAGCGGGGGCACCTATGGCTACACCTTC. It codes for CASSRASGGTYGYTF.

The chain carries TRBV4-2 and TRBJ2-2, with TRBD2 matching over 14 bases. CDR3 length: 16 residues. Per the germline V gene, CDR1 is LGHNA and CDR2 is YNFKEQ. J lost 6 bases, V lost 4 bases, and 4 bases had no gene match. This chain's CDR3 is CASSRLGLAGAGELFF. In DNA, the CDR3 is TGTGCCAGCAGCCGGCTGGGACTAGCGGGAGCCGGGGAGCTGTTTTTT.

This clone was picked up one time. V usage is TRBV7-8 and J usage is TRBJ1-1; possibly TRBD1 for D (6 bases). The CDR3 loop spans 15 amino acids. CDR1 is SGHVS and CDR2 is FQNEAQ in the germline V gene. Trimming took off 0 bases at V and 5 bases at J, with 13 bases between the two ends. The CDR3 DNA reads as TGTGCCAGCAGCTTAGCGGCCAGGGGTTATACTGAAGCTTTCTTT. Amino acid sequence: CASSLAARGYTEAFF.

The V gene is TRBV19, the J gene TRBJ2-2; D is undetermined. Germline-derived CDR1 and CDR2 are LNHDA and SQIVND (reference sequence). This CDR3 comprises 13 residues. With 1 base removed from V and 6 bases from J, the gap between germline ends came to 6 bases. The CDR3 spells CASSIVIAGELFF. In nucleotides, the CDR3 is TGTGCCAGTAGTATAGTAATTGCCGGGGAGCTGTTTTTT.

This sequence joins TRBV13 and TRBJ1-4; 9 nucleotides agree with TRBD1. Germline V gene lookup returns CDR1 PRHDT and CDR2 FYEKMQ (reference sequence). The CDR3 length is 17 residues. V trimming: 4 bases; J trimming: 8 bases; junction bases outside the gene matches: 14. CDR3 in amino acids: CASSSIGGQGKGEKLFF. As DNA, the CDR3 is TGTGCCAGCAGCTCGATAGGAGGACAGGGGAAGGGGGAAAAACTGTTTTTT.

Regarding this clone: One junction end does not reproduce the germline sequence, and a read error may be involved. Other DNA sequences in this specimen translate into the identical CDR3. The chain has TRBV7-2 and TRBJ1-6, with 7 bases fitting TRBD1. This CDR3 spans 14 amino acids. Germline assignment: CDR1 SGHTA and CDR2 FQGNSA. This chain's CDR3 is CASSLAGGESPLHF. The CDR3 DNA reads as TGTGCCAGCAGCCTAGCAGGGGGAGAATCACCCCTCCACTTT. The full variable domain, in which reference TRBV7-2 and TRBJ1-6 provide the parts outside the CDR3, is GAGVSQSPSNKVTEKGKDVELRCDPISGHTALYWYRQSLGQGLEFLIYFQGNSAPDKSGLPSDRFSAERTGGSVSTLTIQRTQQEDSAVYLCASSLAGGESPLHFGNGTRLTVT.

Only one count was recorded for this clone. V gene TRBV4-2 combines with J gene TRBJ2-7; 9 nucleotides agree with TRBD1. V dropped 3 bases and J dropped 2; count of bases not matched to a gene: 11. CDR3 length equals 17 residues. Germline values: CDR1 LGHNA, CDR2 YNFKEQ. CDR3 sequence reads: CASSHVPGGTGTYEQYF. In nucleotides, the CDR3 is TGTGCCAGCAGCCACGTCCCAGGAGGGACAGGGACCTACGAGCAGTACTTC.

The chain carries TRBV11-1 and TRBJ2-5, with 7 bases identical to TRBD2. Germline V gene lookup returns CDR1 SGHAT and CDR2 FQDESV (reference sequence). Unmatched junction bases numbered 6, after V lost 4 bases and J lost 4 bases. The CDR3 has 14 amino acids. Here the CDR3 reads CASSSSPSGETQYF. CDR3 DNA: TGTGCCAGCAGCTCCAGCCCTAGCGGAGAGACCCAGTACTTC. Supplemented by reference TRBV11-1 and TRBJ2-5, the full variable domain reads EAEVAQSPRYKITEKSQAVAFWCDPISGHATLYWYRQILGQGPELLVQFQDESVVDDSQLPKDRFSAERLKGVDSTLKIQPAELGDSAMYLCASSSSPSGETQYFGPGTRLLVL.

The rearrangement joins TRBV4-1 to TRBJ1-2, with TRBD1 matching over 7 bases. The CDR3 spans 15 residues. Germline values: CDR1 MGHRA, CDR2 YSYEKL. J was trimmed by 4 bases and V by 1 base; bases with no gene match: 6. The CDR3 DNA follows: TGCGCCAGCAGCCAAGGTGGCAGGGGGATCTATGGCTACACCTTC. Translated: CASSQGGRGIYGYTF.

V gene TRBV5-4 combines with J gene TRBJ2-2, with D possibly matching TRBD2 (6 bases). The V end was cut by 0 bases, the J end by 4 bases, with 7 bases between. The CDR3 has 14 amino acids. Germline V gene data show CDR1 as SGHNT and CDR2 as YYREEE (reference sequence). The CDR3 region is CASSLGGTTGELFF. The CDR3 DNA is TGTGCCAGCAGCTTGGGCGGGACCACCGGGGAGCTGTTTTTT. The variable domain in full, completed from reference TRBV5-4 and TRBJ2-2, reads ETGVTQSPTHLIKTRGQQVTLRCSSQSGHNTVSWYQQALGQGPQFIFQYYREEENGRGNFPPRFSGLQFPNYSSELNVNALELDDSALYLCASSLGGTTGELFFGEGSRLTVL.

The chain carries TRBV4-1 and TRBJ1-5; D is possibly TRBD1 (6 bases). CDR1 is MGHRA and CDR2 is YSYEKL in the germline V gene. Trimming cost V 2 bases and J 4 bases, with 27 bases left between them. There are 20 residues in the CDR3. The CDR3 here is CASSQSYPSTGSLGNQPQHF. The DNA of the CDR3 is TGCGCCAGCAGCCAATCATACCCATCCACAGGGTCTCTCGGGAATCAGCCCCAGCATTTT.

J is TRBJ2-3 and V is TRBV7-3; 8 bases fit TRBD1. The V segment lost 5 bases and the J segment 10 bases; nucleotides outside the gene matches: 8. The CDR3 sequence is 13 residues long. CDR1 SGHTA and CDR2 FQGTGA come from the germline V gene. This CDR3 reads CASSRTGNGAQYF. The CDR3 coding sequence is TGTGCCAGCAGCCGGACAGGGAACGGCGCGCAGTATTTT. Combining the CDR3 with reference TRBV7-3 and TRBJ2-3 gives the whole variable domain GAGVSQTPSNKVTEKGKYVELRCDPISGHTALYWYRQSLGQGPEFLIYFQGTGAADDSGLPNDRFFAVRPEGSVSTLKIQRTERGDSAVYLCASSRTGNGAQYFGPGTRLTVL.

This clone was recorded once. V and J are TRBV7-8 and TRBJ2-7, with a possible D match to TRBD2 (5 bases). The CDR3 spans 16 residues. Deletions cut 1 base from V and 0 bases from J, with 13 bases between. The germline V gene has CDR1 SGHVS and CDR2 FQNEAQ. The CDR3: CASSLDAGLSSYEQYF. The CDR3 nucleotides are TGTGCCAGCAGCTTAGATGCGGGCCTCTCCTCCTACGAGCAGTACTTC.

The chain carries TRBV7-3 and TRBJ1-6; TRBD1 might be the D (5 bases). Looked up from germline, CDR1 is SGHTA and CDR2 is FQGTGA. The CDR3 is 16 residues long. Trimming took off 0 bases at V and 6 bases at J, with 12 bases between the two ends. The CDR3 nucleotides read TGTGCCAGCAGCTTAACCGGGACTTCGCTTAATTCACCCCTCCACTTT. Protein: CASSLTGTSLNSPLHF.

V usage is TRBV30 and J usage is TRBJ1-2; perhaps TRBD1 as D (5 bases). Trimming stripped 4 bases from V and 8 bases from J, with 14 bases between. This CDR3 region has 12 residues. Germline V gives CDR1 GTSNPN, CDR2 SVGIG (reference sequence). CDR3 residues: CAWTPGVGGYTF. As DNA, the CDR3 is TGTGCCTGGACTCCGGGGGTTGGCGGCTACACCTTC.

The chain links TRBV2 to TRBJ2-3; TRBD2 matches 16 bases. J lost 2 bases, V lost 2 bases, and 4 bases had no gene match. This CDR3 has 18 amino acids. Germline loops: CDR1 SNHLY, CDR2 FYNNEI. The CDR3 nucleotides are TGTGCCAGCAGTGAAACGGGACTAGCGGGGGGGCTCACAGATACGCAGTATTTT. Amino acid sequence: CASSETGLAGGLTDTQYF.

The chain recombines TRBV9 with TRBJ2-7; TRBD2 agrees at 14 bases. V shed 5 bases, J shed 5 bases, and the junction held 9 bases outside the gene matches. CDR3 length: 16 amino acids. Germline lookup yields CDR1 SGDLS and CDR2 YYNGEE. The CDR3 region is CASSGTSGGGRNEQYF. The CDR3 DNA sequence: TGTGCCAGCAGTGGGACTAGCGGGGGAGGGAGAAACGAGCAGTACTTC.

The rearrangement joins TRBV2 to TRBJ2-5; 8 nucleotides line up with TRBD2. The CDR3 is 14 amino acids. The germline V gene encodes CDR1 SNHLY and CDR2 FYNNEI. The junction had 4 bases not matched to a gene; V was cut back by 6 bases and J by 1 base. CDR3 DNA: TGTGCCAGCAGGGAAACTAGCGGCCAAGAGACCCAGTACTTC. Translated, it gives CASRETSGQETQYF. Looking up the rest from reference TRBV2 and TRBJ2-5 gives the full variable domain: EPEVTQTPSHQVTQMGQEVILRCVPISNHLYFYWYRQILGQKVEFLVSFYNNEISEKSEIFDDQFSVERPDGSNFTLKIRSTKLEDSAMYFCASRETSGQETQYFGPGTRLLVL.

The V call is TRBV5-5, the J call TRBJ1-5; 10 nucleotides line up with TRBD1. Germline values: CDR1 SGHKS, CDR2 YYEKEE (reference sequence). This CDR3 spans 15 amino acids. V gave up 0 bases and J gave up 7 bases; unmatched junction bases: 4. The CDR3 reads CASSLGGQGWQPQHF. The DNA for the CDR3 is TGTGCCAGCAGCTTGGGGGGACAGGGGTGGCAGCCCCAGCATTTT.

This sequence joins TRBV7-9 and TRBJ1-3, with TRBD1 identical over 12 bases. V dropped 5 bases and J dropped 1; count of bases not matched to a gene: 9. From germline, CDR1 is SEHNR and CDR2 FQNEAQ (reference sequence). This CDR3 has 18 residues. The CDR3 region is CASSPGTGGRGSGNTIYF. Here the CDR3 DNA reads TGTGCCAGCAGCCCCGGGACAGGGGGCCGGGGGTCTGGAAACACCATATATTTT.

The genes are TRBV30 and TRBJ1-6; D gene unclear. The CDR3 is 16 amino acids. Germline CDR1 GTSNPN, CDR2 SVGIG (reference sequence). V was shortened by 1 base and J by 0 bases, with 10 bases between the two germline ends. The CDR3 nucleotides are TGTGCCTGGAGTGACGTAGCGAGCTCCTATAATTCACCCCTCCACTTT. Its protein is CAWSDVASSYNSPLHF.